These 5 T cell receptor beta chains share one sample of origin, sequenced in a study of cytomegalovirus exposure and HLA in healthy donors. PCR employed 60 Vbeta and 13 Jbeta primers. Method: immunoSEQ multiplex PCR; TCRdb's copy keeps in-frame clones and lacks some. This sample has approximately 71,000 clones; approximately 75% occur once, and the top ten carry 12%. Source material: PBMCs. The receptors derive from a woman aged 40 to 50 in good health and CMV-seropositive.

The rearrangement links TRBV7-7 to TRBJ1-1; a possible D gene is TRBD1 (5 bases). The germline CDR1 and CDR2 sequences are SSHAT and FNYEAQ (reference sequence). The CDR3 has 13 residues. V was shortened by 5 bases and J by 11 bases, with 18 bases between the two germline ends. This CDR3 reads CASSPVPGGEAFF. Written as DNA, the CDR3 is TGTGCCAGCAGCCCGGTTCCTGGAGGGGAGGCTTTCTTT.

This clone has more than one count but fewer than ten. The chain uses TRBV4-1 and TRBJ1-1; D may be TRBD1 (6 bases). V was shortened by 4 bases and J by 1 base, with 13 bases between the two germline ends. From germline, CDR1 is MGHRA and CDR2 YSYEKL. The CDR3 is 15 residues long. CDR3 loop: CASSPAQGANTEAFF. The CDR3, as DNA: TGCGCCAGCAGCCCTGCACAGGGAGCGAACACTGAAGCTTTCTTT.

The chain joins TRBV25-1 to TRBJ2-7; weak D call: TRBD2 (6 bases). The CDR3 sequence is 16 residues long. The V and J ends lost 0 bases and 3 bases respectively, with 15 bases between them. Germline values: CDR1 MGHDK, CDR2 SYGVNS. Here the CDR3 DNA reads TGTGCCAGCAGTGAATATCAGGAGGGGACCCTCTACGAGCAGTACTTC. Residues: CASSEYQEGTLYEQYF.

V and J are TRBV2 and TRBJ1-5; perhaps TRBD1 as D (5 bases). Germline CDR1 and CDR2: SNHLY and FYNNEI. This CDR3 spans 14 amino acids. Trimming left V 7 bases short and J 0 bases short, with 10 bases between. CDR3 loop: CASTQVYSNQPQHF. For the CDR3, the DNA is TGTGCCAGCACACAGGTATATAGCAATCAGCCCCAGCATTTT.

This chain joins TRBV30 and TRBJ2-1, with 8 bases identical to TRBD2. Germline trimming cut 3 bases from V and 12 bases from J; bases unmatched to any gene: 16. Germline V gives CDR1 GTSNPN, CDR2 SVGIG (reference sequence). The CDR3 is 15 amino acids. The CDR3 bases are TGTGCCTGGAGACGAATAGCGGGGAGATTAGAGGGGCAGTTCTTC. It yields the protein CAWRRIAGRLEGQFF.